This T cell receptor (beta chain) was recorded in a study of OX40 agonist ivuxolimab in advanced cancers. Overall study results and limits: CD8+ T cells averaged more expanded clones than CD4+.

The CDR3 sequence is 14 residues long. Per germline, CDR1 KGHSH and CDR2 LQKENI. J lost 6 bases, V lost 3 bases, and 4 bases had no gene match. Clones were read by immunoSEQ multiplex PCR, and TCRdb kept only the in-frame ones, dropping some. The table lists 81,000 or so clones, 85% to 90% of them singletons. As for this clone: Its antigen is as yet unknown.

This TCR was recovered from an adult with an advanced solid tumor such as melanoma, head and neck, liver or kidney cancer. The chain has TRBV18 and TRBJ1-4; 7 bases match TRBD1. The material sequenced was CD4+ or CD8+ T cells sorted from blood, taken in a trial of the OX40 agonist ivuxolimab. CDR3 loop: CASSPGQIYEKLFF. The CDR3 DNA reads TGTGCCAGCTCACCGGGACAGATCTATGAAAAACTGTTTTTT.